These 19 T cell receptor beta chains were all obtained from the same sample, sequenced in a study of OX40 agonist ivuxolimab in advanced cancers. Some clones are missing from TCRdb's copy, which holds only in-frame ones; the method was immunoSEQ multiplex PCR. Altogether tens of thousands of clones are present, over 80% being singletons, with the ten largest covering roughly 2%. Sequenced material: CD4+ or CD8+ T cells sorted from blood, taken in a trial of the OX40 agonist ivuxolimab. Receptors were obtained from an adult with an advanced solid tumor such as melanoma, head and neck, liver or kidney cancer.

The rearrangement uses TRBV29-1 and TRBJ2-3, with D unclear. Trimming pared 1 base from V and 1 base from J, leaving 9 bases between. Germline loops: CDR1 SQVTM, CDR2 ANQGSEA. The CDR3 spans 14 residues. CDR3 region: CSVEGVRGTDTQYF. The CDR3 nucleotides read TGCAGCGTTGAAGGGGTTCGGGGCACAGATACGCAGTATTTT.

The chain uses TRBV7-2 and TRBJ1-5; 9 bases match TRBD1. Germline CDR1 reads SGHTA; CDR2 reads FQGNSA. This CDR3 contains 15 residues. The V gene end was trimmed by 3 bases and the J gene end by 5 bases; junction bases not matched to a gene: 5. The CDR3 DNA reads as TGTGCCAGCAGCTTTCGACAGGGGGGATATCAGCCCCAGCATTTT. This sequence encodes CASSFRQGGYQPQHF.

V usage is TRBV4-2 and J usage is TRBJ2-2; D is unclear. This CDR3 contains 15 residues. Deletions cut 2 bases from V and 1 base from J, with 8 bases between. Germline CDR1 and CDR2: LGHNA and YNFKEQ. CDR3 nucleotides: TGTGCCAGCAGCCAAAGGGCTATGAACACCGGGGAGCTGTTTTTT. Translation gives CASSQRAMNTGELFF.

In DNA form, the CDR3 reads TGTGCCAGTAGTCCTACGACTGATCCGAGCACAGATACGCAGTATTTT. Encoded protein: CASSPTTDPSTDTQYF. V and J are TRBV19 and TRBJ2-3, with unresolved D. Germline loops: CDR1 LNHDA, CDR2 SQIVND (reference sequence). The CDR3 is made up of 16 amino acids. The V end lost 5 bases, the J end lost 0 bases, and 15 bases lay between the germline ends.

J is TRBJ1-5 and V is TRBV28, with 7 bases matching TRBD1. The CDR3 totals 12 residues. The germline gives CDR1 MDHEN, CDR2 SYDVKM. V shed 5 bases, J shed 11 bases, and the junction held 6 bases outside the gene matches. The CDR3 DNA is TGTGCCAGCAGTCCTAACGACAGGGCCCAGCATTTT. Its translation: CASSPNDRAQHF.

This chain joins TRBV28 and TRBJ2-7; 9 positions match TRBD1. The CDR3 loop spans 16 amino acids. The germline gives CDR1 MDHEN, CDR2 SYDVKM. Losses at the gene ends were 4 bases for V and 0 bases for J; bases not matched to a gene: 7. CDR3 nucleotide sequence: TGTGCCAGCAGTTCCGGAGGGACAGGGCTCTCCTACGAGCAGTACTTC. Protein: CASSSGGTGLSYEQYF.

The V gene is TRBV6-1, the J gene TRBJ2-2, with D unresolved. This CDR3 contains 13 residues. V was cut by 7 bases and J by 6 bases, with 12 bases left in between. The V gene's germline CDR1 is MNHNS and CDR2 SASEGT. This CDR3 reads CASIRDGAGELFF. The CDR3 nucleotides are TGTGCCAGCATTAGAGATGGGGCCGGGGAGCTGTTTTTT.

This chain links TRBV7-9 with TRBJ2-1; perhaps TRBD1 as D (5 bases). The germline V gene encodes CDR1 SEHNR and CDR2 FQNEAQ (reference sequence). Trimming took off 2 bases at V and 6 bases at J, with 11 bases between the two ends. The CDR3 is 14 residues long. The CDR3 spells CASSLTQGSNEQFF. As DNA, the CDR3 is TGTGCCAGCAGCTTAACGCAGGGTTCCAATGAGCAGTTCTTC.

The genes are TRBV6-6 and TRBJ2-7; 14 nucleotides match TRBD2. V lost 4 bases to trimming and J lost 12 bases; unmatched junction nucleotides: 8. CDR1 MNHNY and CDR2 SVGAGI come from the germline V gene (reference sequence). CDR3 length equals 14 residues. This CDR3 reads CASSSRLAGGQWYF. The DNA for the CDR3 is TGTGCCAGCAGTTCTAGACTAGCGGGGGGGCAGTGGTACTTC.

This clone was observed a handful of times. The rearrangement uses TRBV6-5 and TRBJ1-2; 7 nucleotides align to TRBD1. Looked up from germline, CDR1 is MNHEY and CDR2 is SVGAGI. This CDR3 spans 13 amino acids. Unmatched junction bases numbered 7, after V lost 4 bases and J lost 8 bases. CDR3 nucleotide sequence: TGTGCCAGCAGTTCTGACAGGGAGGGAGGCTACACCTTC. The encoded protein is CASSSDREGGYTF.

The chain couples TRBV27 to TRBJ1-3; D remains unclear. Germline V lookup: CDR1 MNHEY, CDR2 SMNVEV (reference sequence). This CDR3 is built from 13 residues. V shed 5 bases and J shed 0 bases, with 5 bases lying between them. CDR3 sequence reads: CASSQISGNTIYF. The CDR3 DNA is TGTGCCAGCAGTCAAATCTCTGGAAACACCATATATTTT.

CDR3 bases: TGTGCCAGCAGCTTATGGCCCGTTGGGGGACAAGAGACCCAGTACTTC. It translates to CASSLWPVGGQETQYF. The chain has TRBV7-9 and TRBJ2-5, with D perhaps matching TRBD1 or TRBD2 (5 bases each). Trimming took 2 bases from V and 2 from J, leaving 15 bases between them. The CDR3 runs 16 residues. CDR1 and CDR2 from the germline V gene are SEHNR and FQNEAQ (reference sequence).

The V and J genes are TRBV7-9 and TRBJ1-2, with a tentative D call TRBD1 (5 bases). The CDR3 extends over 13 amino acids. Trimming took 5 bases from V and 2 from J, leaving 9 bases between them. The germline CDR1 and CDR2 sequences are SEHNR and FQNEAQ (reference sequence). The CDR3 region has the DNA TGTGCCAGCAGCCAACAGGCCAACTATGGCTACACCTTC. Translation: CASSQQANYGYTF.

The chain carries TRBV15 and TRBJ2-5; D is unresolved. CDR3 length equals 13 residues. The germline CDR1 and CDR2 sequences are LNHNV and YYDKDF (reference sequence). V was shortened by 4 bases and J by 0 bases, with 6 bases between the two germline ends. The CDR3: CATSKSYQETQYF. For the CDR3, the DNA is TGTGCCACCAGCAAGTCGTACCAAGAGACCCAGTACTTC.

This clone was detected only a few times. The chain uses TRBV4-1 and TRBJ2-3; D is perhaps TRBD1 (5 bases). CDR3 size: 17 residues. Germline-derived CDR1 and CDR2 are MGHRA and YSYEKL. Trimming took off 1 base at V and 1 base at J, with 15 bases between the two ends. In DNA, the CDR3 is TGCGCCAGCAGCCAAGGAGCGACAGCCTTCCGCACAGATACGCAGTATTTT. Protein product: CASSQGATAFRTDTQYF.

This clone was seen a single time. The gene calls are TRBV19 and TRBJ2-5, with TRBD2 matching over 14 bases. Germline values: CDR1 LNHDA, CDR2 SQIVND (reference sequence). The CDR3 sequence is 16 residues long. J was trimmed by 2 bases and V by 5 bases; bases with no gene match: 4. CDR3 coding DNA: TGTGCCAGTAGTCCAAGACTAGCGGGGGGGCAAGAGACCCAGTACTTC. Translation: CASSPRLAGGQETQYF.

The chain recombines TRBV6-1 with TRBJ1-1; 8 nucleotides line up with TRBD1. This CDR3 region has 13 residues. Germline CDR1 and CDR2: MNHNS and SASEGT. V lost 10 bases, J lost 4 bases, and 8 bases stayed unmatched. The CDR3 loop is CATQTTGGTEAFF. As DNA, the CDR3 is TGTGCCACCCAAACCACAGGGGGCACTGAAGCTTTCTTT.

The genes are TRBV7-2 and TRBJ2-3; D gene ambiguous. The germline V gene has CDR1 SGHTA and CDR2 FQGNSA. This CDR3 has 14 amino acids. Deletions cut 2 bases from V and 0 bases from J, with 6 bases between. The CDR3, as DNA: TGTGCCAGCAGCTTAAGGTCGAGCACAGATACGCAGTATTTT. It codes for CASSLRSSTDTQYF.

The V call is TRBV5-1, the J call TRBJ2-3, with 9 bases fitting TRBD2. The CDR3 has 15 residues. CDR1 and CDR2 from the germline V gene are SGHRS and YFSETQ. V lost 0 bases to trimming and J lost 3 bases; unmatched junction nucleotides: 2. Here the CDR3 DNA reads TGCGCCAGCAGCTTGGGGGGACTAGCAACAGATACGCAGTATTTT. Translated, it gives CASSLGGLATDTQYF.